This TCR beta chain emerged from a study of blood T cell repertoires in COVID-19 (TCRdb year 2020). For the study in its entirety: The collaborator samples originated in the United States, Italy and Spain and spanned the acute and convalescent phases of COVID-19. The prospective study material was composed of cDNA or gDNA derived from T cells, B-cell-depleted T cells, or PBMCs. Subjects who had been exposed to COVID-19, were actively infected with it, or had recovered from it provided the deeply sampled blood TCRbeta repertoires that made up the dataset. The repertoires were released in a freely available public database meant as a resource for research on the immune response to SARS-CoV-2. The samples were drawn from two sources: the first 160 participants of the ongoing ImmuneRACE study, and over 1,000 subjects contributed by 6 global collaborators. A de-identified subject ID, COVID-19 status, age in years and sex were almost always included in the sample metadata. Where HLA class I and class II types were available, the types were taken from metadata supplied by the sample provider, not from assay-based typing. What the work shows at the level of the full study, not this receptor alone: Clinical and demographic metadata were provided uncurated, with the amount varying by source and participant.

The immunoSEQ Assay, a bias-controlled multiplex PCR, was used to amplify TCRbeta CDR3 regions from genomic DNA. The authors' pipeline ran thus. Nucleated cell counts per sample were estimated from amplification of reference gene primers within the assay. To quantify the absolute abundance of each unique TCRbeta CDR3 rearrangement, sequence reads were collapsed and filtered. For each sample, productive Simpson clonality was calculated as the square root of Simpson's diversity index over productive rearrangements. The immuneACCESS repertoire file appears here via TCRdb, limited to in-frame rearrangements. These files lack a portion of the clones; in checked studies, under half of the deficit traces to unresolved V genes, and the cause of the others is not known. V and J calls and clone size are as listed in that table; D and trimming were resolved from the DNA. The sample table records about 120,000 clones; roughly 84% of these occur just once. The leading ten clones occupy around 4.2% of the sample.

A single count supports this clone. The antigen it recognizes is unknown. No base-level quality is on record; no much larger clone is a single base apart. The germline V gene sets CDR1 to SGDLS and CDR2 to YYNGEE. From cysteine to phenylalanine, the CDR3 is 15 amino acids long. Kept here is only the CDR3 DNA, which spans 45 bases and is read in frame from base 1. Trimming removed 3 bases from V and 4 bases from J; the gene matches leave 8 bases unexplained. The collaborating institutions used their own protocols to collect whole blood in K2EDTA tubes. For TCRbeta analysis, collaborators shipped samples in one of three forms: frozen whole blood, isolated PBMCs, or DNA extracted from either of those sample types.

This receptor chain uses TRBV9 and TRBJ1-2; 8 of the junction bases match TRBD1. Sequenced input: peripheral blood. The sequence was obtained from a man aged 60-69 years with acute or convalescent COVID-19. The CDR3 reads as follows: CASSASPGQGYGYTF. The base sequence is TGTGCCAGCAGCGCCTCACCCGGACAGGGCTATGGCTACACCTTC.